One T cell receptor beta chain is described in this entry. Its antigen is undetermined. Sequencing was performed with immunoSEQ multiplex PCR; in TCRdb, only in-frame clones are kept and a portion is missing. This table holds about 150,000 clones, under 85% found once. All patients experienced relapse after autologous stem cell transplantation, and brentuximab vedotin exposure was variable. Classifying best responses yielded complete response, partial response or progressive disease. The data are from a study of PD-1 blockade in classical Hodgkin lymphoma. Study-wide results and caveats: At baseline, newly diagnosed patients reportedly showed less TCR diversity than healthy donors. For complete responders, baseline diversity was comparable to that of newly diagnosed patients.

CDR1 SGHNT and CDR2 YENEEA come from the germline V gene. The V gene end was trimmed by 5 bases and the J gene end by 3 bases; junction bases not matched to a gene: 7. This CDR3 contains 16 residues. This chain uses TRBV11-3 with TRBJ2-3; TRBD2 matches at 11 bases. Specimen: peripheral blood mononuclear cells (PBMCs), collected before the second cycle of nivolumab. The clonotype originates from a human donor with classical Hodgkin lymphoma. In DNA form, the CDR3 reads TGTGCCAGCAGCAAAGTAGCGGGGGGGAGAACAGATACGCAGTATTTT. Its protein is CASSKVAGGRTDTQYF.